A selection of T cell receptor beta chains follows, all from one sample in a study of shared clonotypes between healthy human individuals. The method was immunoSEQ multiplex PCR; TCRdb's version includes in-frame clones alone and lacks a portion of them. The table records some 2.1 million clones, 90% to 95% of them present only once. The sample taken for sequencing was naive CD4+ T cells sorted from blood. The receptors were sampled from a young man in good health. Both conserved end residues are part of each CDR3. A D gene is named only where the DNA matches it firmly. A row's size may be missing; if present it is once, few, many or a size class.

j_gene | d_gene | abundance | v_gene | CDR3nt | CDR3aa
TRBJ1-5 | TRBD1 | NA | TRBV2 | TGTGCCAGCCGAGACAGGGCCAGCGCTCAGCCCCAGCATTTT | CASRDRASAQPQHF
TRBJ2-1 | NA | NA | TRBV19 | TGTGCCAGTAGTAGGGGTACCGTTTACAATGAGCAGTTCTTC | CASSRGTVYNEQFF
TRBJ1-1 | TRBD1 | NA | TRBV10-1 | TGCGCCAGCAGTGAGTCTAAGGACAGGATGCCCCTGAACACTGAAGCTTTCTTT | CASSESKDRMPLNTEAFF
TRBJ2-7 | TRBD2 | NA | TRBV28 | TGTGCCAGCAGTCGGGGGGGGTACGAGCAGTACTTC | CASSRGGYEQYF
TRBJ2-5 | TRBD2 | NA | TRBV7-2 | TGTGCCAGCAGCTCCCGACTAGCGGGAGGGGAGACCCAGTACTTC | CASSSRLAGGETQYF
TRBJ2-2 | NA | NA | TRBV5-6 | TGTGCCAGCAGCGAGGGACCAGCGAACACCGGGGAGCTGTTTTTT | CASSEGPANTGELFF
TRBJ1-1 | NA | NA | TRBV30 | TGTGCCTGGAGTGTAAGCTGGGTTTTCGCTGAAGCTTTCTTT | CAWSVSWVFAEAFF
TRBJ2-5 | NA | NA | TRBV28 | TGTGCCAGCAGAGTAGGTGGGGGCGCAGGGGAGACCCAGTACTTC | CASRVGGGAGETQYF
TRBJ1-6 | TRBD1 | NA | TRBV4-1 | TGCGCCAGCAGCCAGACAGGGGCCTATAATTCACCCCTCCACTTT | CASSQTGAYNSPLHF
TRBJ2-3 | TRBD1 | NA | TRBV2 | TGTGCCAGCAGTACGGACAGGGACACCACAGATACGCAGTATTTT | CASSTDRDTTDTQYF
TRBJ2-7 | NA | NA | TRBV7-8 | TGTGCCAGCAGCCCCTTAGAAGTGACCTCCTACGAGCAGTACTTC | CASSPLEVTSYEQYF
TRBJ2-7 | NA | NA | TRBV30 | TGTGCCTGGGAAGGATGGGGTGGGGCCTACGAGCAGTACTTC | CAWEGWGGAYEQYF
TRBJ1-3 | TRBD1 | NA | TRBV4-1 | TGCGCCAGCAGCCACCCGGGACAGAACTCTGGAAACACCATATATTTT | CASSHPGQNSGNTIYF
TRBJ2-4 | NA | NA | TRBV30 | TGTGCCTGGACTCCACGGTCCGGGTGGGAGAACATTCAGTACTTC | CAWTPRSGWENIQYF
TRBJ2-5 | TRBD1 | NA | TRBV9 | TGTGCCAGCAGCACCCGACAGGGGGGTTACGAGACCCAGTACTTC | CASSTRQGGYETQYF
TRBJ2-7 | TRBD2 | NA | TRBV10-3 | TGTGCCATCAGTGAGTCGGGACTAGCGGGGAACGAGCAGTACTTC | CAISESGLAGNEQYF
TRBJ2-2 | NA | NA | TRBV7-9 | TGTGCCAGGACCCTCAGCCAGAACACCGGGGAGCTGTTTTTT | CARTLSQNTGELFF
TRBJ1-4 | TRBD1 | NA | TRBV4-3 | TGCGCCAGCAGCCAAGAGGGGACAGGGCTTAATGAAAAACTGTTTTTT | CASSQEGTGLNEKLFF
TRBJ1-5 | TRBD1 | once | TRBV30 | TGTGCCTGGAGTCAGGGACAGTACAATCAGCCCCAGCATTTT | CAWSQGQYNQPQHF
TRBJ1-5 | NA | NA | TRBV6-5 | TGTGCCAGCAGCCCCAGCTTGTATAGCAATCAGCCCCAGCATTTT | CASSPSLYSNQPQHF
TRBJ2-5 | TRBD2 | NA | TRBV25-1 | TGTGCCAGCAGCGGTGGGCTGCTAGCGGGAACGGTAGAGACCCAGTACTTC | CASSGGLLAGTVETQYF
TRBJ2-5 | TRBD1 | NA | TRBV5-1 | TGCGCCAGCAACGAGGGGGCCCACCAAGAGACCCAGTACTTC | CASNEGAHQETQYF
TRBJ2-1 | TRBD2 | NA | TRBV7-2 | TGTGCCAGCAGCTTAGCGCAGAGCGGGAGGGATGAGCAGTTCTTC | CASSLAQSGRDEQFF
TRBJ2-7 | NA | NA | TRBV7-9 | TGTGCCAGCAGGGTTGGGAGTACCTACGAGCAGTACTTC | CASRVGSTYEQYF
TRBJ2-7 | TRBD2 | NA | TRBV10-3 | TGTGCCATCAGTGGAGGGACTAGCGGGGACTACTACGAGCAGTACTTC | CAISGGTSGDYYEQYF
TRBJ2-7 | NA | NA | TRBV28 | TGTGCCAGCAGTTTATGGGGGAGCTCCTACGAGCAGTACTTC | CASSLWGSSYEQYF
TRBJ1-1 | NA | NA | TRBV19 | TGTGCCAGTAGTGCCACTCAGAACACTGAAGCTTTCTTT | CASSATQNTEAFF
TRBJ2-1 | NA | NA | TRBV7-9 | TGTGCCAGCAGCTTACTTCTCCCGGGAATACAGGGCCGAAGTGAGCAGTTCTTC | CASSLLLPGIQGRSEQFF
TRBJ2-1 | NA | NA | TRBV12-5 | TGTGCTAGTGGTTTGGGACAGGGACTCGACAATGAGCAGTTCTTC | CASGLGQGLDNEQFF
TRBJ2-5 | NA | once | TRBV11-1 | TGTGCCAGCAGCTTGCCAGAGTGGTATGGGGAGACCCAGTACTTC | CASSLPEWYGETQYF
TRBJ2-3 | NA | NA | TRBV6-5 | TGTGCCAGCAGTAGGGGCACAGATACGCAGTATTTT | CASSRGTDTQYF
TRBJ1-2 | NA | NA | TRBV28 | TGTGCCAGCCAGAATCCCTCTAACTATGGCTACACCTTC | CASQNPSNYGYTF
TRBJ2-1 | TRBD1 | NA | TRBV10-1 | TGCGCCAGCAGTGAGGGCCAGGGGGCGCGTAATGAGCAGTTCTTC | CASSEGQGARNEQFF
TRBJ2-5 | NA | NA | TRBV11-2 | TGTGCCAGCAGCTTGATAGAGACCCAGTACTTC | CASSLIETQYF
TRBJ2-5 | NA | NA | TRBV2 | TGTGCCAGCAGTGGTGACAGCTTCAGAGCCCAGTACTTC | CASSGDSFRAQYF
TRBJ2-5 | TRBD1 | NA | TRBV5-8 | TGTGCCAGCAGCCAGGCCGGGACAGCAAGAGAGACCCAGTACTTC | CASSQAGTARETQYF
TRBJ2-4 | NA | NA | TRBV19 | TGTGCCAGTAGTATAGTGGGCCGGCTAGCCAAAAACATTCAGTACTTC | CASSIVGRLAKNIQYF
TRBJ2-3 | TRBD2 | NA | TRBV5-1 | TGCGCCAGCAGCCCTAGGACTAGCGGGGCAAGCACAGATACGCAGTATTTT | CASSPRTSGASTDTQYF
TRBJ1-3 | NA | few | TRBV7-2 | TGTGCCAGCAGCTCACGCAGGGTGCCCTCTGGAAACACCATATATTTT | CASSSRRVPSGNTIYF
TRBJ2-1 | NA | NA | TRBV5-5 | TGTGCCAGCAGCTTGGAGGCATCGAGCCTCCACAATGAGCAGTTCTTC | CASSLEASSLHNEQFF
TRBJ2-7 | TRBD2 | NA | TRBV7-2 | TGTGCCAGCAGCCAAGAGGCGGGAGCCTACGAGCAGTACTTC | CASSQEAGAYEQYF
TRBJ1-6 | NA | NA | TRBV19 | TGTGCCAGTAGTATTGGGACGCCGGTCGGCTATAATTCACCCCTCCACTTT | CASSIGTPVGYNSPLHF
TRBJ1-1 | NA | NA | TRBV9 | TGTGCCAGCAGCGTAGCCCTATACACTGAAGCTTTCTTT | CASSVALYTEAFF
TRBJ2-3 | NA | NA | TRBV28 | TGTGCCAGCAGGCCTAACGTTGGGGGGAGTACAGATACGCAGTATTTT | CASRPNVGGSTDTQYF
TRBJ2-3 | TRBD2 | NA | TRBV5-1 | TGCGCCAGCACCGGCGGGAGGCTGGCAGATACGCAGTATTTT | CASTGGRLADTQYF
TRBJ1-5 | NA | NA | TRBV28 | TGTGCCAGCAGTTTTCGGGCAGGGGCTACGCATTTT | CASSFRAGATHF
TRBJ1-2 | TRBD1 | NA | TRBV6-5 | TGTGCCAGCAGTTTGGGACAGGCGGGCGGCTACACCTTC | CASSLGQAGGYTF
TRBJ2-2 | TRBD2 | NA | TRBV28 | TGTGCCAGCAGGGTAGCGGGAGGGCTCGCCGGGGAGCTGTTTTTT | CASRVAGGLAGELFF
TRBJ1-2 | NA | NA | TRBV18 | TGTGCCAGCTCACCAGATCCCGGGGAGAACTATGGCTACACCTTC | CASSPDPGENYGYTF
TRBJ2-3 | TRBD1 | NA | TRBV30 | TGTGCCTGGGGACAGGGGAGAGATACGCAGTATTTT | CAWGQGRDTQYF
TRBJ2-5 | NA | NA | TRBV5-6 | TGTGCCAGCAGCCTCTCCCCCCCAGAGACCCAGTACTTC | CASSLSPPETQYF
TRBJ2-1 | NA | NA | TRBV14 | TGTGCCAGCAGCCAAGGACTAACGCCCCTCAATGAGCAGTTCTTC | CASSQGLTPLNEQFF
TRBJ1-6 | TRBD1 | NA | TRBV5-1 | TGCGCCAGCAGCATATCGACAGGGTTCCGAATCAGTCACCTCCACTTT | CASSISTGFRISHLHF
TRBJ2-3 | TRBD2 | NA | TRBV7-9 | TGTGCCAGCAGCTTAGCGCGCAGCGGGGACACAGATACGCAGTATTTT | CASSLARSGDTDTQYF